These 30 T cell receptor beta chains were all obtained from the same sample, sequenced in a study of T cells in localized non-small cell lung cancer. The assay was immunoSEQ multiplex PCR, and TCRdb's table has in-frame clones only and misses some. There are about 32,000 clones in the sample; 70% to 90% occur only once, and under 5% lies in the top ten. Material: peripheral blood mononuclear cells, obtained before any cancer treatment. The receptors derive from a woman aged 40 to 75 with stage III lung adenocarcinoma.

The rearrangement uses TRBV2 and TRBJ2-1; 7 positions agree with TRBD2. Looked up from germline, CDR1 is SNHLY and CDR2 is FYNNEI. The CDR3 covers 15 residues. V lost 2 bases to trimming and J lost 0 bases; unmatched junction nucleotides: 1. The CDR3 is CASSEWTSSYNEQFF. The CDR3 DNA follows: TGTGCCAGCAGTGAATGGACTAGCTCCTACAATGAGCAGTTCTTC.

The chain joins TRBV18 to TRBJ1-4; D is uncertain. CDR1 is KGHSH and CDR2 is LQKENI in the germline V gene. The V end lost 2 bases, the J end lost 4 bases, and 11 bases lay between the germline ends. This CDR3 contains 15 residues. The CDR3 DNA sequence: TGTGCCAGCTCACCAAGGAGGGATGGTAATGAAAAACTGTTTTTT. Residues: CASSPRRDGNEKLFF.

The rearrangement joins TRBV9 to TRBJ2-5; D not certain. Trimming took off 0 bases at V and 4 bases at J, with 10 bases between the two ends. CDR1 is SGDLS and CDR2 is YYNGEE in the germline V gene. The CDR3 runs to 14 residues. The DNA of the CDR3 is TGTGCCAGCAGCGTAGGCGGCAGCCGAGAGACCCAGTACTTC. Translated, it gives CASSVGGSRETQYF.

The V gene is TRBV5-6, the J gene TRBJ2-5; 7 nucleotides line up with TRBD2. From germline, CDR1 is SGHDT and CDR2 YYEEEE. This CDR3 spans 14 amino acids. The V gene end was trimmed by 4 bases and the J gene end by 5 bases; junction bases not matched to a gene: 8. CDR3: CASSPGTIAETQYF. CDR3 DNA sequence: TGTGCCAGCAGCCCCGGGACTATAGCGGAGACCCAGTACTTC.

In the case of this clone: A read error may produce the germline difference seen at one junction end. Other DNA sequences in this sample translate to the same CDR3. The chain employs TRBV5-1 and TRBJ1-1, with unresolved D. Per the germline V gene, CDR1 is SGHRS and CDR2 is YFSETQ. The CDR3 is made up of 14 amino acids. CDR3 protein: CASSLASSNTEAFF. As DNA, the CDR3 is TGCGCCAGTAGCTTGGCCAGCTCGAACACTGAAGCTTTCTTT.

The V gene is TRBV27, the J gene TRBJ2-7; 7 bases match TRBD1. After removal of 6 bases from V and 5 bases from J, the junction contained 25 bases not matched to a gene. Germline CDR1 and CDR2: MNHEY and SMNVEV (reference sequence). This CDR3 region has 19 residues. The CDR3 region is CASSPLNRGFRLRVNEQYF. The DNA for the CDR3 is TGTGCCAGCAGCCCCCTAAACAGGGGTTTCAGGCTTCGAGTAAACGAGCAGTACTTC.

This chain links TRBV14 with TRBJ2-1; TRBD2 aligns across 8 bases. CDR1 and CDR2 (germline): SGHDN, FVKESK. The CDR3 is 14 residues long. The V gene end was trimmed by 4 bases and the J gene end by 8 bases; junction bases not matched to a gene: 7. The CDR3 DNA sequence: TGTGCCAGCAGCCGAGGGGCGGGAGGCTATGAGCAGTTCTTC. Encoded protein: CASSRGAGGYEQFF.

This chain links TRBV6-1 with TRBJ1-6; TRBD1 might be the D (6 bases). Germline V CDR1 and CDR2: MNHNS, SASEGT. Trimming left V 10 bases short and J 6 bases short, with 13 bases between. CDR3 length: 13 amino acids. CDR3 coding DNA: TGTGCCACCCGACAGGAGCTTAATTCACCCCTCCACTTT. Protein sequence: CATRQELNSPLHF.

This chain links TRBV15 with TRBJ1-2; the D gene is possibly TRBD1 (5 bases). In germline, CDR1 is LNHNV, CDR2 YYDKDF (reference sequence). The germline V and J ends were trimmed by 5 bases and 3 bases, with 13 bases remaining between them. The CDR3 spans 14 residues. CDR3 nucleotide sequence: TGTGCCACCAGCGGCCTGACAGATTACTATGGCTACACCTTC. Translating it yields CATSGLTDYYGYTF.

V and J are TRBV5-4 and TRBJ2-5, with 7 nucleotides matching TRBD1. V was clipped by 4 bases and J by 3 bases; unmatched bases: 3. In germline, CDR1 is SGHNT, CDR2 YYREEE (reference sequence). There are 13 residues in the CDR3. The CDR3 protein is CASSRDSEETQYF. CDR3 DNA sequence: TGTGCCAGCAGCCGGGACAGCGAAGAGACCCAGTACTTC.

CDR3 in amino acids: CASSQADREGGNTIYF. CDR3 in DNA: TGTGCCAGCAGCCAGGCCGACAGGGAGGGAGGAAACACCATATATTTT. The chain is built from TRBV4-2 and TRBJ1-3, with 7 bases identical to TRBD1. Germline V lookup: CDR1 LGHNA, CDR2 YNFKEQ. The V gene end was trimmed by 3 bases and the J gene end by 4 bases; junction bases not matched to a gene: 9. CDR3 size: 16 residues.

The CDR3 DNA sequence: TGTGCCTGGAGCCGGGGACTGTCCTACAATGAGCAGTTCTTC. Its translation: CAWSRGLSYNEQFF. J is TRBJ2-1 and V is TRBV30; tentatively, D is TRBD2 (6 bases). The CDR3 runs 14 residues. Germline V gene sequence: CDR1 GTSNPN, CDR2 SVGIG (reference sequence). V dropped 3 bases and J dropped 1 base, with 10 bases sitting between them.

This clone was picked up a small number of times. The chain uses TRBV7-6 and TRBJ2-1, with TRBD2 matching 9 bases. This CDR3 is 16 amino acids long. The V gene end was trimmed by 1 base and the J gene end by 7 bases; junction bases not matched to a gene: 8. Germline values: CDR1 SGHVS, CDR2 FNYEAQ. The CDR3 region is CASSLEISGSRNEQFF. In nucleotides, the CDR3 is TGTGCCAGCAGCTTAGAGATTAGCGGGAGTCGGAATGAGCAGTTCTTC.

The chain employs TRBV30 and TRBJ1-3; unclear D gene. CDR1 GTSNPN and CDR2 SVGIG come from the germline V gene (reference sequence). The CDR3 is made up of 15 amino acids. V was clipped by 0 bases and J by 4 bases, with 13 bases between them. CDR3 sequence reads: CAWSVQWGRGNTIYF. The CDR3 DNA follows: TGTGCCTGGAGTGTACAGTGGGGTAGGGGAAACACCATATATTTT.

The chain joins TRBV9 to TRBJ2-3; tentative D call: TRBD2 (5 bases). The CDR3 is made up of 15 amino acids. Germline values: CDR1 SGDLS, CDR2 YYNGEE. Trimming left V 2 bases short and J 2 bases short, with 12 bases between. Here the CDR3 reads CASSVGGYLTDTQYF. CDR3 nucleotides: TGTGCCAGCAGCGTTGGAGGCTATCTCACAGATACGCAGTATTTT.

This chain joins TRBV5-4 and TRBJ1-4; D possibly corresponds to TRBD1 (5 bases). With 2 bases removed from V and 8 bases from J, the gap between germline ends came to 19 bases. The CDR3 sequence is 16 residues long. Germline loops: CDR1 SGHNT, CDR2 YYREEE (reference sequence). CDR3 amino acids: CASSFKREGDGEKLFF. As DNA, the CDR3 is TGTGCCAGCAGCTTTAAGAGGGAAGGGGATGGCGAAAAACTGTTTTTT.

The chain employs TRBV5-4 and TRBJ2-3, with 7 bases lining up with TRBD2. The CDR3 runs 17 residues. Germline CDR1 SGHNT, CDR2 YYREEE (reference sequence). The ends lost 1 base at V and 3 bases at J; junction bases unmatched: 11. DNA of the CDR3: TGTGCCAGCAGCTTGTTCTCGGGGAGGGAGATAACAGATACGCAGTATTTT. Translating it yields CASSLFSGREITDTQYF.

The genes are TRBV30 and TRBJ2-7; a possible D gene is TRBD1 (6 bases). CDR3 length: 14 amino acids. V was trimmed by 2 bases and J by 3 bases, leaving 14 bases between them. Per germline, CDR1 GTSNPN and CDR2 SVGIG (reference sequence). The CDR3 sequence is CAWSPSYRVYEQYF. CDR3 nucleotide sequence: TGTGCCTGGAGTCCCTCCTACAGGGTCTACGAGCAGTACTTC.

The chain joins TRBV9 to TRBJ2-5; TRBD1 aligns across 9 bases. The CDR3 loop spans 15 amino acids. Germline values: CDR1 SGDLS, CDR2 YYNGEE. Trimming at V came to 4 bases and at J to 5 bases, leaving 9 bases not matched to a gene. The DNA of the CDR3 is TGTGCCAGCAGCACTAGGGACAGGGTCGGGGAGACCCAGTACTTC. Its protein is CASSTRDRVGETQYF.

The rearrangement uses TRBV9 and TRBJ2-1; the match to TRBD2 covers 7 bases. V was pared by 4 bases and J by 4 bases, with 14 bases of the junction left unmatched. The CDR3 runs to 17 residues. Germline V gives CDR1 SGDLS, CDR2 YYNGEE. The CDR3 is CASSKGGLAGSYNEQFF. CDR3 nucleotides: TGTGCCAGCAGCAAAGGAGGTTTAGCGGGTTCATACAATGAGCAGTTCTTC.

This clone has only one observation. The chain uses TRBV19 and TRBJ2-7; D call uncertain. Trimming removed 4 bases at V and 4 bases at J, with 11 bases between. The CDR3 spans 13 residues. The germline V gene has CDR1 LNHDA and CDR2 SQIVND (reference sequence). The CDR3 region is CASSTYTRYEQYF. CDR3 in DNA: TGTGCCAGTAGTACCTATACAAGGTACGAGCAGTACTTC.

The rearrangement joins TRBV9 to TRBJ2-7; tentatively, D is TRBD2 (6 bases). The length of the CDR3 is 13 residues. The V end was cut by 4 bases, the J end by 5 bases, with 13 bases between. Germline values: CDR1 SGDLS, CDR2 YYNGEE. The CDR3 DNA reads as TGTGCCAGCAGCCAGGGACTCGGAGACGAGCAGTACTTC. The encoded protein is CASSQGLGDEQYF.

This chain joins TRBV27 and TRBJ1-1, with D perhaps TRBD1 (5 bases). The germline V gene encodes CDR1 MNHEY and CDR2 SMNVEV (reference sequence). This CDR3 is 13 amino acids long. The ends were cut back, 5 bases at V and 5 bases at J, with 12 bases in the middle. The CDR3 sequence is CASSAESGTEAFF. The CDR3 coding sequence is TGTGCCAGCAGTGCCGAATCAGGGACTGAAGCTTTCTTT.

This chain connects TRBV6-6 to TRBJ1-2; 10 nucleotides align to TRBD1. This CDR3 contains 13 residues. The ends lost 6 bases at V and 10 bases at J; junction bases unmatched: 8. The germline CDR1 and CDR2 sequences are MNHNY and SVGAGI (reference sequence). In DNA, the CDR3 is TGTGCCAGCAGCCTAGACAGGGGGCCTCACTACACCTTC. It encodes CASSLDRGPHYTF.

CDR3 sequence: CASSYTDSYNSPLHF. DNA for the CDR3: TGTGCCAGCAGTTACACAGACTCCTATAATTCACCCCTCCACTTT. The chain carries TRBV6-5 and TRBJ1-6, with D hard to call. The CDR3 covers 15 residues. The V gene's germline CDR1 is MNHEY and CDR2 SVGAGI. With 2 bases removed from V and 0 bases from J, the gap between germline ends came to 5 bases.

The CDR3 nucleotides read TGCAGCGTTGAGCCAGGGGGACCTCAGGAGCAGTTCTTC. This translates into CSVEPGGPQEQFF. This chain joins TRBV29-1 and TRBJ2-1; 7 bases fit TRBD1. The CDR3 totals 13 residues. The ends lost 3 bases at V and 10 bases at J; junction bases unmatched: 9. The germline gives CDR1 SQVTM, CDR2 ANQGSEA.

V gene TRBV5-6 combines with J gene TRBJ1-1; no firm D call. The V end lost 0 bases, the J end lost 1 base, and 7 bases lay between the germline ends. CDR3 length: 14 amino acids. Looked up from germline, CDR1 is SGHDT and CDR2 is YYEEEE. The CDR3 DNA reads as TGTGCCAGCAGCTTGGCGGGCGCGAACACTGAAGCTTTCTTT. Residues: CASSLAGANTEAFF.

This chain links TRBV6-6 with TRBJ2-7, with D possibly being TRBD1 (6 bases). Trimming took off 6 bases at V and 3 bases at J, with 9 bases between the two ends. In germline, CDR1 is MNHNY, CDR2 SVGAGI (reference sequence). The CDR3 runs to 12 residues. In DNA form, the CDR3 reads TGTGCCAGCAGGGACAGAGTCTACGAGCAGTACTTC. It translates to CASRDRVYEQYF.

The chain uses TRBV7-9 and TRBJ1-1; D is undetermined. Per germline, CDR1 SEHNR and CDR2 FQNEAQ (reference sequence). V was trimmed by 4 bases and J by 11 bases, leaving 11 bases between them. The CDR3 runs to 11 residues. CDR3 residues: CASSYSIWAFF. In DNA, the CDR3 is TGTGCCAGCAGCTACTCAATTTGGGCTTTCTTT.

The chain uses TRBV30 and TRBJ2-2; the D gene is possibly TRBD2 (6 bases). The CDR3 loop spans 12 amino acids. With 2 bases removed from V and 6 bases from J, the gap between germline ends came to 7 bases. Germline CDR1 reads GTSNPN; CDR2 reads SVGIG (reference sequence). The chain's CDR3 is CAWSRRAGELFF. The CDR3 DNA follows: TGTGCCTGGAGTCGGAGGGCCGGGGAGCTGTTTTTT.